This T cell receptor beta chain was recorded in a study of Ad26.COV2.S vaccination and SARS-CoV-2 variants. Clones were read by immunoSEQ multiplex PCR, and TCRdb kept only the in-frame ones, dropping some. Seen here are under 550,000 clones, around 89% observed once, and the top ten hold approximately 4%. As for treatment: 15 to 20 received Ad26.COV2.S at low or high dose, single or two shots; about 5 received placebo; per-sample allocation not given. Sampling occurred on day 63 after the first vaccine or placebo injection. This CDR3 spans 17 amino acids. The J segment lost 1 base and the V segment lost 4 bases, leaving 10 bases of the junction unmatched. Per germline, CDR1 LNHDA and CDR2 SQIVND (reference sequence).

The chain employs TRBV19 and TRBJ1-1; the match to TRBD1 covers 9 bases. The source of this sequence is a person aged 18 to 65 who received the Ad26.COV2.S COVID-19 vaccine or a placebo. The sequences come from peripheral blood, collected in a trial of Ad26.COV2.S vaccine versus placebo. The CDR3 nucleotides read TGTGCCAGTAGTAAGGTCCTACAGGGGGCTCGGAACACTGAAGCTTTCTTT. It is translated as CASSKVLQGARNTEAFF.